Listed below are T cell receptor beta chains from one sample, sequenced in a study of a mutant IDH1 vaccine in newly diagnosed glioma. These receptors lack a known antigen. The data were produced by immunoSEQ multiplex PCR, yet TCRdb's version contains in-frame clones alone and is incomplete. The sample lists tens of thousands of clones; more than 80% were seen once. The source was PBMCs, collected from a glioma patient whose treatment included an IDH1 peptide vaccine. All receptors derive from a man aged 35 to 55 with glioma. CDR3s leave out the opening cysteine and the closing phenylalanine or tryptophan. Only some rows state a clone size, as once, few, many or a class for expanded clones.

J,size,V,CDR3
TRBJ1-1,NA,TRBV28,ASSFRGGIEAF
TRBJ2-1,once,TRBV4-1,ASSQVGQGAYNEQF
TRBJ1-2,few,TRBV19,ASRPLAGNSGNSYT
TRBJ1-3,NA,TRBV19,ASSMLGTGVPGNTIY
TRBJ2-4,NA,TRBV5-1,ASSLGSSRDIQY
TRBJ2-1,NA,TRBV9,ASSVDAGGHNEQF
TRBJ2-7,NA,TRBV7-8,ASSSKRDPYEQY
TRBJ1-2,NA,TRBV6-5,ASREGDRGYT
TRBJ1-2,NA,TRBV7-9,ASLYSGLEGVYGYT
TRBJ2-3,NA,TRBV15,ATSRDQGTSTDTQY
TRBJ1-2,NA,TRBV2,ASSARDRQGYT
TRBJ2-5,NA,TRBV9,ASSVGQGRRETQY
TRBJ2-1,NA,TRBV30,AWSRGQGGTYNEQF
TRBJ1-5,once,TRBV30,AWSVGQGGGQPQH
TRBJ2-5,NA,TRBV5-1,ASSRGTIQETQY
TRBJ1-3,NA,TRBV7-2,ASSLGFTGLGGNTIY
TRBJ1-4,NA,TRBV6-1,ASSEGRANSEKLF
TRBJ2-5,NA,TRBV12-5,ARGEETQY
TRBJ2-3,NA,TRBV11-2,ASNPTGGQGTDTQY
TRBJ1-1,NA,TRBV28,ASGGQGLNTEAF
TRBJ1-5,NA,TRBV7-9,ASSPRDSNQPQH
TRBJ2-7,NA,TRBV6-5,ASSRPGGFSNEQY
TRBJ1-3,NA,TRBV7-9,ASSLDFSGNTIY
TRBJ1-2,NA,TRBV14,ASSQAGRGSNYGYT
TRBJ2-5,NA,TRBV28,ASSPSEGLRKETQY
TRBJ1-6,NA,TRBV15,ATSGDWGSPLH
TRBJ2-2,NA,TRBV28,ASSPGTGANTGELF
TRBJ2-1,NA,TRBV4-3,ASSQGGSYNEQF
TRBJ2-7,NA,TRBV28,ASSEGGSYEQY
TRBJ2-1,NA,TRBV7-2,ASSLEDGSYNEQF
TRBJ2-7,NA,TRBV5-1,ASSLGSGSSYEQY
TRBJ2-7,once,TRBV18,ASSPRRQGVTYEQY
TRBJ2-7,NA,TRBV5-6,ASSFGLAGRRVEQY
TRBJ1-6,NA,TRBV5-1,ASSFRPVNSPLH
TRBJ2-3,NA,TRBV15,ATSRERAGTDTQY
TRBJ1-5,NA,TRBV5-5,ASSPIDRFNQPQH
TRBJ2-6,NA,TRBV30,AWSDRPSGANVLT
TRBJ2-7,NA,TRBV19,ASSLTDATYEQY
TRBJ2-3,NA,TRBV7-9,ASSLTSGGPDTQY
TRBJ2-3,NA,TRBV6-6,ASSYDRGLEY
TRBJ1-2,NA,TRBV6-5,ASRTGGYGYT
TRBJ2-2,NA,TRBV29-1,SVQGENTGELF
TRBJ2-6,NA,TRBV7-6,ASSSREGGGSGANVLT
TRBJ1-5,NA,TRBV7-8,ASSPGTGNSNQPQH
TRBJ1-4,NA,TRBV15,ATSRDFQARTREEKLF
TRBJ2-1,NA,TRBV7-6,ASSRSSNSYNEQF
TRBJ1-5,NA,TRBV7-2,ASSFDRNQPQH
TRBJ1-4,once,TRBV10-3,AISESDRGREKLF
TRBJ2-3,NA,TRBV28,ASSRAGVAGAGTQY
TRBJ1-4,NA,TRBV27,ASSLTWGANEKLF
TRBJ2-7,NA,TRBV11-2,ASSLLRQGDEQY
TRBJ1-5,NA,TRBV18,ASSPGTGNQPQH
TRBJ2-3,NA,TRBV19,ASSVAGDTDTQY
TRBJ1-2,NA,TRBV7-9,ASSLGGAAYGYT
TRBJ1-2,NA,TRBV5-6,ASSFSTGANGYT
TRBJ2-3,once,TRBV7-9,ASSTTGSPSTDTQY
TRBJ2-3,NA,TRBV6-6,ASSYSLGTDTQY
TRBJ2-7,NA,TRBV7-9,ASSPPPGRDLYEQY
TRBJ1-4,NA,TRBV9,ASSPMDSTNEKLF